This is a list of T cell receptor beta chains from one sample in a study of monozygotic twins with inflammatory bowel disease. Each CDR3 protein gets one entry in TCRdb, which reprocessed the 5' RACE reads and gives no DNA. Seen in this sample are over 120,000 distinct CDR3 sequences; the ten most common clones hold 1% to 1.5%. Sequences were obtained from blood. These receptors all come from a human donor with ulcerative colitis or Crohn's disease, or a healthy co-twin of an affected twin (not recorded which). CDR3s include the opening cysteine and the closing phenylalanine or tryptophan. Clone size is stated in some rows and not others, as once, few, many or a class when expanded.

CDR3 | J | V | size
CASSLDPGLPFF | TRBJ2-5 | TRBV7-9 | .
CATSRDGTDTQYF | TRBJ2-3 | TRBV15 | .
CASSPLQSNQPQHF | TRBJ1-5 | TRBV18 | .
CSARDQLTGELFF | TRBJ2-2 | TRBV20-1 | .
CASSYDSNGYTF | TRBJ1-2 | TRBV6-5 | .
CASSEGDRGARGYGYTF | TRBJ1-2 | TRBV25-1 | .
CASSFIQMNTEAFF | TRBJ1-1 | TRBV5-1 | .
CSVKKGQGVFF | TRBJ1-1 | TRBV29-1 | .
CASSFRGLGEKLFF | TRBJ1-4 | TRBV12-3/TRBV12-4 | .
CASSPDRRAVGYTF | TRBJ1-2 | TRBV28 | .
CAIILAPTYNEQFF | TRBJ2-1 | TRBV10-3 | .
CASSLSGLAGVDTQYF | TRBJ2-3 | TRBV5-1 | .
CSARGRQGVSNQPQHF | TRBJ1-5 | TRBV20-1 | .
CSVDPRNTEAFF | TRBJ1-1 | TRBV29-1 | .
CASQSPDRGWETQYF | TRBJ2-5 | TRBV3-1 | .
CASSPGTYGYTF | TRBJ1-2 | TRBV6-5 | .
CASSAGTGRRYTF | TRBJ1-2 | TRBV9 | .
CASSLNRADIAKNIQYF | TRBJ2-4 | TRBV7-2 | .
CASRWADQETQYF | TRBJ2-5 | TRBV19 | .
CASSPLSSGNTIYF | TRBJ1-3 | TRBV12-3/TRBV12-4 | .
CASKTRQGGEETQYF | TRBJ2-5 | TRBV6-1 | .
CASRTLPSGNTIYF | TRBJ1-3 | TRBV18 | .
CASRSGKARWNTEAFF | TRBJ1-1 | TRBV27 | .
CASSLIYEQYF | TRBJ2-7 | TRBV5-1 | .
CASSYVQGLIYEQYF | TRBJ2-7 | TRBV6-2/TRBV6-3 | .
CASSLRFQAFSNQPQHF | TRBJ1-5 | TRBV7-2 | .
CASSLVQGAYNEQFF | TRBJ2-1 | TRBV5-1 | .
CASSPPSGRTLYF | TRBJ2-3 | TRBV28 | .
CASSSETGLYGYTF | TRBJ1-2 | TRBV5-1 | .
CATRRGTTSSYEQNF | TRBJ2-7 | TRBV15 | .
CASSEVAGGTGELFF | TRBJ2-2 | TRBV2 | .
CASSDPGLYNEQFF | TRBJ2-1 | TRBV4-1 | .
CASSYQRGTHTEQYF | TRBJ2-7 | TRBV5-6 | .
CSARDWGTSGNEQYF | TRBJ2-7 | TRBV20-1 | .
CSAREIRTYNEQFF | TRBJ2-1 | TRBV20-1 | .
CAAGAPNTGELFF | TRBJ2-2 | TRBV24-1 | .
CSVAQWDTEAFF | TRBJ1-1 | TRBV29-1 | .
CSAMPFQETQYF | TRBJ2-5 | TRBV20-1 | .
CATSDLQGLAKNEQFF | TRBJ2-1 | TRBV24-1 | .
CASTKGGHHGDEQFF | TRBJ2-1 | TRBV5-1 | .
CASQLNSYNEQFF | TRBJ2-1 | TRBV10-3 | medium-sized
CASSPGLAATNEQFF | TRBJ2-1 | TRBV5-1 | .
CAWKADRGDYGYTF | TRBJ1-2 | TRBV30 | .
CASRGGGSYNEQFF | TRBJ2-1 | TRBV27 | .
CAGDSYYGYTF | TRBJ1-2 | TRBV19 | .
CSVTRGPRNTIYF | TRBJ1-3 | TRBV20-1 | .
CASRDRVGQPQHF | TRBJ1-5 | TRBV6-5 | .
CSARNDRGRSPLHF | TRBJ1-6 | TRBV20-1 | .
CASSLEQGGQPQHF | TRBJ1-5 | TRBV7-9 | .
CASSPESVSGLISYEQYF | TRBJ2-7 | TRBV28 | .
CASARVLNTEAFF | TRBJ1-1 | TRBV7-3 | .
CASSLFFTGELFF | TRBJ2-2 | TRBV11-2 | .
CASGLLTDTQYF | TRBJ2-3 | TRBV19 | .
CASSYSGNTEAFF | TRBJ1-1 | TRBV12-3/TRBV12-4 | .